The table lists the clone carrying this T cell receptor beta chain with many counts. The antigen is not known. The sample belongs to a study of read filtering for tumor transcriptome and immune sequencing. Study-level information: Mean patient age was about 66 years, range roughly 45 to 85; 16 to 20 male, roughly 14 female. Study conclusions and caveats: In IR-seq, single-read clonotypes were roughly 80% of clonotypes but roughly 3.5% of reads.

This library used roughly 370 ng RNA and molecular barcoded adaptors spanning alpha/delta and beta/gamma chains. TCRdb used MiXCR to reprocess the reads, holding one entry per CDR3 protein. Of 15,000 to 20,000 distinct CDR3 sequences listed, approximately 24% are singletons. The receptor comes from a donor at least 40 years old with multiple myeloma. Sequencing was done on a sample of a population of CD138-negative cells sorted from bone marrow.

The CDR3 reads CASSTQLANFGDEQFF. DNA for the CDR3: TGTGCCAGCAGTACCCAACTAGCGAACTTCGGCGATGAGCAGTTCTTC. The chain links TRBV12-3 or TRBV12-4 to TRBJ2-1; 7 nucleotides align to TRBD2. V dropped 5 bases and J dropped 8; count of bases not matched to a gene: 15. CDR3 length equals 16 residues.